These T cell receptor beta chains were read from a single sample in a study of tumor-infiltrating lymphocytes in oesophageal squamous cell carcinoma. TCRdb reprocessed the PCR reads with MiXCR, giving one entry per CDR3 protein. The data hold approximately 19,000 distinct CDR3 sequences, with about 50% observed a single time. Material for sequencing was esophageal tumor tissue. These receptors were obtained from a male donor with esophageal squamous cell carcinoma. Each CDR3 is given with its conserved first and last residue. The D gene is left open where the match is weak. Size is stated for part of the rows, as once, few or many counts, or as a class when the clone is expanded.

d_gene: .; v_gene: TRBV7-8; abundance: medium-sized; j_gene: TRBJ2-1; CDR3nt: TGTGCCAGCAGCTTAGTTAGCGTATACAATGAGCAGTTCTTC; CDR3aa: CASSLVSVYNEQFF
d_gene: .; v_gene: TRBV7-2; abundance: few; j_gene: TRBJ2-7; CDR3nt: TGTGCCAGCCGCCGACTCCCTCTCTACGAGCAGTACTTC; CDR3aa: CASRRLPLYEQYF
d_gene: TRBD2; v_gene: TRBV12-3/TRBV12-4; abundance: .; j_gene: TRBJ2-4; CDR3nt: TGTGCCAGCAGTCTCTACGGACTAGAAGCAGATACGCAGTACTTC; CDR3aa: CASSLYGLEADTQYF
d_gene: TRBD2; v_gene: TRBV7-3; abundance: .; j_gene: TRBJ2-1; CDR3nt: TGTGCCAGCAGCTACCGGGGGGAATACAATGAGCAGTTCTTC; CDR3aa: CASSYRGEYNEQFF
d_gene: TRBD1; v_gene: TRBV5-1; abundance: few; j_gene: TRBJ1-2; CDR3nt: TGCGCCAGCAGCCCGGGACAGGGGGTTAGCTACACCTTC; CDR3aa: CASSPGQGVSYTF
d_gene: .; v_gene: TRBV7-3; abundance: few; j_gene: TRBJ2-7; CDR3nt: TGTGCCAGCAGCCCTCGGAGGGGCTACGAGCAGTACTTC; CDR3aa: CASSPRRGYEQYF
d_gene: TRBD2; v_gene: TRBV27; abundance: many; j_gene: TRBJ2-1; CDR3nt: TGTGCCAGCACGCGGGCGGAGCGGGGGAATGAGCAGTTCTTC; CDR3aa: CASTRAERGNEQFF
d_gene: .; v_gene: TRBV7-3; abundance: .; j_gene: TRBJ2-1; CDR3nt: TGTGCCAGCAGCTTATTTCGGGGACGGAACAATGAGCAGTTCTTC; CDR3aa: CASSLFRGRNNEQFF
d_gene: TRBD2; v_gene: TRBV12-3/TRBV12-4; abundance: .; j_gene: TRBJ2-3; CDR3nt: TGTGCCAGCAGTTTCGGGGGGACAGATACGCAGTATTTT; CDR3aa: CASSFGGTDTQYF
d_gene: .; v_gene: TRBV25-1; abundance: medium-sized; j_gene: TRBJ2-3; CDR3nt: TGTGCCAGCTTCATAAGCACAGATACGCAGTATTTT; CDR3aa: CASFISTDTQYF
d_gene: TRBD1; v_gene: TRBV27; abundance: medium-sized; j_gene: TRBJ2-2; CDR3nt: TGTGCCAGCAGGACCGGGACAGGGGTTCCCGGGGAGCTGTTTTTT; CDR3aa: CASRTGTGVPGELFF
d_gene: .; v_gene: TRBV7-6; abundance: .; j_gene: TRBJ2-2; CDR3nt: TGTGCCAGCAGCCAAGGGGGTACAGATCCGAACACCGGGGAGCTGTTTTTT; CDR3aa: CASSQGGTDPNTGELFF
d_gene: TRBD2; v_gene: TRBV7-6; abundance: few; j_gene: TRBJ2-7; CDR3nt: TGTGCCAGCAGCCCGAAGACTAGCGGGGGGGTCTACGAGCAGTACTTC; CDR3aa: CASSPKTSGGVYEQYF
d_gene: .; v_gene: TRBV7-2; abundance: .; j_gene: TRBJ2-4; CDR3nt: TGTGCCAGCAGCTTGTTCCCGGAGAACATTCAGTACTTC; CDR3aa: CASSLFPENIQYF
d_gene: .; v_gene: TRBV10-3; abundance: .; j_gene: TRBJ2-3; CDR3nt: TGTGCCATCAGTGAGTCGGCAAGCACAGATACGCAGTATTTT; CDR3aa: CAISESASTDTQYF
d_gene: .; v_gene: TRBV7-6; abundance: few; j_gene: TRBJ2-7; CDR3nt: TGTGCCAGCAGCTTTTTAACGGGAGACTCCTACAATGAGCAGTACTTC; CDR3aa: CASSFLTGDSYNEQYF
d_gene: .; v_gene: TRBV12-3/TRBV12-4; abundance: .; j_gene: TRBJ2-2; CDR3nt: TGTGCCAGCAGTTTAATACACGGGACTTCCAAGGACGGCACCGGGGAGCTGTTTTTT; CDR3aa: CASSLIHGTSKDGTGELFF
d_gene: .; v_gene: TRBV19; abundance: .; j_gene: TRBJ2-3; CDR3nt: TGTGCCAGTATGTCTACCGGGACCGCCACAGATACGCAGTATTTT; CDR3aa: CASMSTGTATDTQYF
d_gene: .; v_gene: TRBV5-1; abundance: few; j_gene: TRBJ2-3; CDR3nt: TGCGCCAGCAGCTTGAGTAGCACAGATACGCAGTATTTT; CDR3aa: CASSLSSTDTQYF
d_gene: .; v_gene: TRBV6-4; abundance: .; j_gene: TRBJ1-1; CDR3nt: TGTGCCAGCAGAGCGACCGGGACGGGCACTGAAGCTTTCTTT; CDR3aa: CASRATGTGTEAFF
d_gene: TRBD1; v_gene: TRBV12-3/TRBV12-4; abundance: .; j_gene: TRBJ1-2; CDR3nt: TGTGCCAGCAGCCCCGGGACAGTTAAAGCCTACACCTTC; CDR3aa: CASSPGTVKAYTF
d_gene: TRBD2; v_gene: TRBV7-9; abundance: .; j_gene: TRBJ2-5; CDR3nt: TGTGCCAGCAGCCCGGGACTAGTGAGCAATGAGCAGTACTTC; CDR3aa: CASSPGLVSNEQYF
d_gene: TRBD1; v_gene: TRBV19; abundance: many; j_gene: TRBJ1-2; CDR3nt: TGTGCCAGTAGTATGGACAGGGCCCCTGGCTACACCTTC; CDR3aa: CASSMDRAPGYTF
d_gene: TRBD2; v_gene: TRBV6-1; abundance: .; j_gene: TRBJ2-5; CDR3nt: TGTGCCAGCAGTGAAGGGGCCCCGGGGGGTGGAGAGACCCAGTACTTC; CDR3aa: CASSEGAPGGGETQYF
d_gene: .; v_gene: TRBV11-3; abundance: .; j_gene: TRBJ2-6; CDR3nt: .; CDR3aa: CASSLEKGTALWLHLRF
d_gene: .; v_gene: TRBV7-2; abundance: few; j_gene: TRBJ2-6; CDR3nt: TGTGCCAGCAGCTTAATCGCTGGGGCCAACGTCCTGACTTTC; CDR3aa: CASSLIAGANVLTF
d_gene: .; v_gene: TRBV7-6; abundance: .; j_gene: TRBJ2-6; CDR3nt: TGTGCCAGCAGCCAGGGCTACTCTGGGGCCAACGTCCTGACTTTC; CDR3aa: CASSQGYSGANVLTF
d_gene: .; v_gene: TRBV7-8; abundance: .; j_gene: TRBJ1-1; CDR3nt: TGTGCCAGCAGCTTAGGGTCTCGGGGCTTGAACACTGAAGCTTTCTTT; CDR3aa: CASSLGSRGLNTEAFF
d_gene: .; v_gene: TRBV7-2; abundance: .; j_gene: TRBJ2-1; CDR3nt: TGTGCCAGCAGAGACGGGACTCGAGAGCAGTTCTTC; CDR3aa: CASRDGTREQFF
d_gene: .; v_gene: TRBV4-2; abundance: few; j_gene: TRBJ2-7; CDR3nt: TGTGCCAGCAGCCAAGAGTCAGGAGCACCCTACGAGCAGTACTTC; CDR3aa: CASSQESGAPYEQYF
d_gene: TRBD1; v_gene: TRBV10-3; abundance: many; j_gene: TRBJ2-5; CDR3nt: TGTGCCATCAGTGAGGGACAGGGCATACAGTACTTC; CDR3aa: CAISEGQGIQYF
d_gene: TRBD2; v_gene: TRBV11-3; abundance: .; j_gene: TRBJ2-3; CDR3nt: TGTGCCAGCAGCAGTAGCGGGATTAGCACAGATACGCAGTATTTT; CDR3aa: CASSSSGISTDTQYF
d_gene: .; v_gene: TRBV11-2; abundance: .; j_gene: TRBJ2-3; CDR3nt: TGTGCCAGCAGCTCCACCTCCGGAGGGAACTACGAGCAGTACTTT; CDR3aa: CASSSTSGGNYEQYF
d_gene: TRBD1; v_gene: TRBV7-9; abundance: many; j_gene: TRBJ1-2; CDR3nt: TGTGCCAGCAGCTTAGACGGGACAGTGTATGGCTACACCTTC; CDR3aa: CASSLDGTVYGYTF
d_gene: .; v_gene: TRBV12-3/TRBV12-4; abundance: many; j_gene: TRBJ2-7; CDR3nt: TGTGCCAGCAGTTTGGGGGTGGGGAGAGACTCACCCCTCCACTTC; CDR3aa: CASSLGVGRDSPLHF
d_gene: .; v_gene: TRBV7-8; abundance: .; j_gene: TRBJ1-6; CDR3nt: TGTGCCAGCAGCTTCAGGACCCTTGATGATTCACCCCTCCACTTT; CDR3aa: CASSFRTLDDSPLHF
d_gene: .; v_gene: TRBV2; abundance: .; j_gene: TRBJ1-1; CDR3nt: TGTGCCAGCAGTGGACAAGTCGCTTTCTTT; CDR3aa: CASSGQVAFF
d_gene: .; v_gene: TRBV7-9; abundance: .; j_gene: TRBJ1-1; CDR3nt: TGTGCCAGCAGCTTCGAAGTGCCCGCAGTTGAAGCTTTCTTT; CDR3aa: CASSFEVPAVEAFF
d_gene: .; v_gene: TRBV19; abundance: many; j_gene: TRBJ2-1; CDR3nt: TGTGCCAGTAGTATAGCATTTCCTGAGCAGTTCTTC; CDR3aa: CASSIAFPEQFF
d_gene: .; v_gene: TRBV2; abundance: .; j_gene: TRBJ2-7; CDR3nt: TGTGCCAGCAGTGAAGAATATGTTGGTCAAACCTACGAGCAGTACTTC; CDR3aa: CASSEEYVGQTYEQYF
d_gene: TRBD2; v_gene: TRBV7-2; abundance: .; j_gene: TRBJ2-1; CDR3nt: TGTGCCAGCAGCTCCGGGACTAGCGGGGGGGGAGAGCAGTTCTTC; CDR3aa: CASSSGTSGGGEQFF
d_gene: TRBD2; v_gene: TRBV6-1; abundance: few; j_gene: TRBJ2-5; CDR3nt: TGTGCCAGCAGTCAGACTAGCATCGAGACCCAGTACTTC; CDR3aa: CASSQTSIETQYF
d_gene: TRBD2; v_gene: TRBV6-6; abundance: many; j_gene: TRBJ2-1; CDR3nt: TGTGCCAGCAGTTACTCGAAAGCCACTAGCGGTTACAATGAGCAGTTCTTC; CDR3aa: CASSYSKATSGYNEQFF
d_gene: TRBD2; v_gene: TRBV20-1; abundance: few; j_gene: TRBJ2-1; CDR3nt: TGCAGTGCTAGATCGGGACTAGCGGGAGATGAGCAGTTCTTC; CDR3aa: CSARSGLAGDEQFF
d_gene: .; v_gene: TRBV6-2/TRBV6-3; abundance: many; j_gene: TRBJ1-2; CDR3nt: TGTGCCAGCAGTTACGGACAGTATGGCTACACCTTC; CDR3aa: CASSYGQYGYTF
d_gene: .; v_gene: TRBV7-2; abundance: once; j_gene: TRBJ2-1; CDR3nt: TGTGCCAGCAGCTCGAACAATGAGCAGTTCTTC; CDR3aa: CASSSNNEQFF
d_gene: TRBD2; v_gene: TRBV7-2; abundance: few; j_gene: TRBJ2-3; CDR3nt: TGTGCCAGCAGCTCTCAGCTAGCGGGAGGGGGAGATACGCAGTATTTT; CDR3aa: CASSSQLAGGGDTQYF
d_gene: TRBD1; v_gene: TRBV6-1; abundance: few; j_gene: TRBJ2-1; CDR3nt: TGTGCCAGCAGTGGAGGACAGGGGGCGAATGAGCAGTTCTTC; CDR3aa: CASSGGQGANEQFF
d_gene: .; v_gene: TRBV10-2; abundance: .; j_gene: TRBJ1-3; CDR3nt: TGCGCCAGCAGTGAGGAGCGGGGATTCTCTGGAAACACCATATATTTT; CDR3aa: CASSEERGFSGNTIYF
d_gene: TRBD2; v_gene: TRBV7-4; abundance: .; j_gene: TRBJ2-2; CDR3nt: TGTGCCAGCAGTTGGGGACTAGCGGGAGAGTCCGGGGAGCTGTTTTTT; CDR3aa: CASSWGLAGESGELFF
d_gene: .; v_gene: TRBV7-9; abundance: many; j_gene: TRBJ2-7; CDR3nt: TGTGCCAGCAGCCCGCTGAACTCCTACGAGCAGTACTTC; CDR3aa: CASSPLNSYEQYF
d_gene: .; v_gene: TRBV6-2/TRBV6-3; abundance: .; j_gene: TRBJ2-7; CDR3nt: TGTGCCAGCAGTGATGGCTCCGGACGTGGGACCTACGAGCAGTACTTC; CDR3aa: CASSDGSGRGTYEQYF
d_gene: TRBD2; v_gene: TRBV7-9; abundance: few; j_gene: TRBJ2-1; CDR3nt: TGTGCCAGCAGCTCTAGCGGCCTCGGGACTAGCGGGAGAAATGAGCAGTTCTTC; CDR3aa: CASSSSGLGTSGRNEQFF